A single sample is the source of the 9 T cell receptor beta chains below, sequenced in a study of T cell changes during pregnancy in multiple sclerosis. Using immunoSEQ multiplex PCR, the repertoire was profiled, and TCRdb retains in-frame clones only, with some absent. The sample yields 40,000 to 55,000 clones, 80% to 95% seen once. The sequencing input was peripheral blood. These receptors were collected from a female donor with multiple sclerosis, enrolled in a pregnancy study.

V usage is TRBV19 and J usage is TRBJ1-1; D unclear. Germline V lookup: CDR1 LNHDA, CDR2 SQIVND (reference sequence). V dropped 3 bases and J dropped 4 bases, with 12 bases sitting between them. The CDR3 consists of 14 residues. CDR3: CASSIAPMGTEAFF. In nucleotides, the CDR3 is TGTGCCAGTAGTATTGCCCCCATGGGCACTGAAGCTTTCTTT.

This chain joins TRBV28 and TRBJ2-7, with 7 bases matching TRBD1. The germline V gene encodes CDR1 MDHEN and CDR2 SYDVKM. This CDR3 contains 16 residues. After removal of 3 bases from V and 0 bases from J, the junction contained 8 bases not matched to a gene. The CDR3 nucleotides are TGTGCCAGCAGTTTGGTACAGGGGCCTAGCTCCTACGAGCAGTACTTC. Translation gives CASSLVQGPSSYEQYF.

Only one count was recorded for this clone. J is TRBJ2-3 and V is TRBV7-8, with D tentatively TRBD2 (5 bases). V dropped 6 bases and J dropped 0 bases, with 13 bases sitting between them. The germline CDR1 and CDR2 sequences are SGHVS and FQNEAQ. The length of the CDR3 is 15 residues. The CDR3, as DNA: TGTGCCAGCAGGAAGGGTGGGGAGAGCACAGATACGCAGTATTTT. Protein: CASRKGGESTDTQYF.

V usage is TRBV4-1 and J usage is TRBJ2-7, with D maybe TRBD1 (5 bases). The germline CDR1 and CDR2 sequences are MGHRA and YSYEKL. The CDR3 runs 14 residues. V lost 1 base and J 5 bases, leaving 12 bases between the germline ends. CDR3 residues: CASSQVGARNEQYF. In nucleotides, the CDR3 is TGCGCCAGCAGCCAAGTAGGGGCCAGGAACGAGCAGTACTTC.

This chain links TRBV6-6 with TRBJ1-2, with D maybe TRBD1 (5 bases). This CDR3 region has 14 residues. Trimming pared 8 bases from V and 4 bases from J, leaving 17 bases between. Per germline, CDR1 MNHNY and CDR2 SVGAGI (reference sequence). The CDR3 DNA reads TGTGCCAGCCAAGGGGACGGATGGGGCTATGGCTACACCTTC. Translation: CASQGDGWGYGYTF.

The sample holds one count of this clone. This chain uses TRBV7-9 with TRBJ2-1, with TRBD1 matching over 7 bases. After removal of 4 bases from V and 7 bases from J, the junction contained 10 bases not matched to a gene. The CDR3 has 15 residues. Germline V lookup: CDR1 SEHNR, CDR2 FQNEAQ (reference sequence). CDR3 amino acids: CASSSLPGQRNEQFF. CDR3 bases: TGTGCCAGCAGCTCGCTCCCGGGACAGAGGAATGAGCAGTTCTTC.

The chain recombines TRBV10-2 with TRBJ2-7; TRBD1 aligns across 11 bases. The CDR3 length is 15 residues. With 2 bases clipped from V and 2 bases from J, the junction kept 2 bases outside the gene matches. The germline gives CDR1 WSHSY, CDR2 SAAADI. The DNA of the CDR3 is TGCGCCAGCAGTGAGCGGACAGGGGGCCCCTACGAGCAGTACTTC. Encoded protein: CASSERTGGPYEQYF.

The CDR3 sequence is CASSQTSGSLAYEQYF. The CDR3 bases are TGTGCCAGCTCACAGACTAGCGGGAGTTTGGCCTACGAGCAGTACTTC. The rearrangement joins TRBV18 to TRBJ2-7; 12 nucleotides line up with TRBD2. Germline loops: CDR1 KGHSH, CDR2 LQKENI. This CDR3 has 16 amino acids. V shed 4 bases, J shed 2 bases, and the junction held 6 bases outside the gene matches. The full variable domain, with the rest looked up from reference TRBV18 and TRBJ2-7, is NAGVMQNPRHLVRRRGQEARLRCSPMKGHSHVYWYRQLPEEGLKFMVYLQKENIIDESGMPKERFSAEFPKEGPSILRIQQVVRGDSAAYFCASSQTSGSLAYEQYFGPGTRLTVT.

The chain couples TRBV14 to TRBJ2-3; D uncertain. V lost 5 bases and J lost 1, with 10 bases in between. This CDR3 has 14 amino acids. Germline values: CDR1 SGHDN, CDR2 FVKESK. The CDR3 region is CASSTTHRTDTQYF. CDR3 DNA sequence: TGTGCCAGCAGCACGACTCACCGCACAGATACGCAGTATTTT. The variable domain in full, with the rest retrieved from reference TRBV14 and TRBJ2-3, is EAGVTQFPSHSVIEKGQTVTLRCDPISGHDNLYWYRRVMGKEIKFLLHFVKESKQDESGMPNNRFLAERTGGTYSTLKVQPAELEDSGVYFCASSTTHRTDTQYFGPGTRLTVL.